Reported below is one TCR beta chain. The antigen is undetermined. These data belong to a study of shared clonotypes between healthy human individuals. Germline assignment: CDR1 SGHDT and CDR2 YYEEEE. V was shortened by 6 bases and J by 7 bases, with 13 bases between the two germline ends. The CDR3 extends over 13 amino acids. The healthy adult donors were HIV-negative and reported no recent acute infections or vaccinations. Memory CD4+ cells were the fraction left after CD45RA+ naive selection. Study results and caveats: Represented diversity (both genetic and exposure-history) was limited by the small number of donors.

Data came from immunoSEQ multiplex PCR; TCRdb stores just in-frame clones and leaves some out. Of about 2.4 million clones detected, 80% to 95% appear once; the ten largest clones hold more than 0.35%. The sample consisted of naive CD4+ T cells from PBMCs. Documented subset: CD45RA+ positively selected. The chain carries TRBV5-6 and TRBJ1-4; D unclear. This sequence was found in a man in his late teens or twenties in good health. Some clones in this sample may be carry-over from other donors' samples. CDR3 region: CASTFRVPEKLFF. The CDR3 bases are TGTGCCAGCACCTTTAGAGTCCCTGAAAAACTGTTTTTT.